This entry features one T cell receptor (beta chain) sequence. The data were obtained in a study of PD-1 blockade in classical Hodgkin lymphoma. Repertoires were generated with immunoSEQ multiplex PCR, while TCRdb's copy carries only in-frame clones and drops some. The table lists around 50,000 clones, about 75% of them singletons. Time point of the sample: cycle 4 day 1 (C4D1), after more than 5 weeks of nivolumab. Each patient experienced a relapse that followed autologous stem cell transplantation, and brentuximab vedotin exposure varied. Germline loops: CDR1 SNHLY, CDR2 FYNNEI. The CDR3 is 13 amino acids. Between the trimmed V and J ends, which lost 4 bases and 7 bases, there was a span of 11 bases.

This chain joins TRBV2 and TRBJ2-1; TRBD2 might be the D (6 bases). Sequences were derived from peripheral blood mononuclear cells (PBMCs), sampled before the fourth cycle of nivolumab. This receptor was identified in a human donor with classical Hodgkin lymphoma. Written as DNA, the CDR3 is TGTGCCAGCAGTGTGGACTACTCAAATGAGCAGTTCTTC. It specifies CASSVDYSNEQFF.